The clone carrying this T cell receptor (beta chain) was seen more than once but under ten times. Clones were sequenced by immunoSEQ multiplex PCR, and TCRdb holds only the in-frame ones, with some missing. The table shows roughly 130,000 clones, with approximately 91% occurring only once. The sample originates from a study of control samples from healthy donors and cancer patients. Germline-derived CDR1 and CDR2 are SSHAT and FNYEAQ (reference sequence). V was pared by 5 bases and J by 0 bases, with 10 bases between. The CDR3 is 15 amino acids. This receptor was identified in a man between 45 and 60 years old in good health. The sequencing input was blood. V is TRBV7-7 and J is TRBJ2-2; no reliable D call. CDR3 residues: CASSPLFANTGELFF. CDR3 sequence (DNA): TGTGCCAGCAGCCCTCTGTTTGCGAACACCGGGGAGCTGTTTTTT.